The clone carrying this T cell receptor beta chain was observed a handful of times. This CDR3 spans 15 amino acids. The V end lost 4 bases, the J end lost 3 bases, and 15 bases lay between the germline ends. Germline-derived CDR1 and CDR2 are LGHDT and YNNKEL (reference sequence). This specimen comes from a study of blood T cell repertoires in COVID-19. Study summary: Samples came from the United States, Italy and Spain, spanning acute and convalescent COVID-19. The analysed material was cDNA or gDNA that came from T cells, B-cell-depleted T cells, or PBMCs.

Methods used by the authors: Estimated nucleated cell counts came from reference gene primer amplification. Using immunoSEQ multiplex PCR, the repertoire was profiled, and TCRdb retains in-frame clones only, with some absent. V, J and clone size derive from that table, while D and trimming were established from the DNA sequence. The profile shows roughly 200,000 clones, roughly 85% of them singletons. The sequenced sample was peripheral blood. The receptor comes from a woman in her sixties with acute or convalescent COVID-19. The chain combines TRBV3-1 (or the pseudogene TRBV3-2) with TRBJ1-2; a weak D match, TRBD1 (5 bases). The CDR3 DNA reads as TGTGCCAGCAGCCGGGGCGGCGGTGGATACTATGGCTACACCTTC. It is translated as CASSRGGGGYYGYTF.